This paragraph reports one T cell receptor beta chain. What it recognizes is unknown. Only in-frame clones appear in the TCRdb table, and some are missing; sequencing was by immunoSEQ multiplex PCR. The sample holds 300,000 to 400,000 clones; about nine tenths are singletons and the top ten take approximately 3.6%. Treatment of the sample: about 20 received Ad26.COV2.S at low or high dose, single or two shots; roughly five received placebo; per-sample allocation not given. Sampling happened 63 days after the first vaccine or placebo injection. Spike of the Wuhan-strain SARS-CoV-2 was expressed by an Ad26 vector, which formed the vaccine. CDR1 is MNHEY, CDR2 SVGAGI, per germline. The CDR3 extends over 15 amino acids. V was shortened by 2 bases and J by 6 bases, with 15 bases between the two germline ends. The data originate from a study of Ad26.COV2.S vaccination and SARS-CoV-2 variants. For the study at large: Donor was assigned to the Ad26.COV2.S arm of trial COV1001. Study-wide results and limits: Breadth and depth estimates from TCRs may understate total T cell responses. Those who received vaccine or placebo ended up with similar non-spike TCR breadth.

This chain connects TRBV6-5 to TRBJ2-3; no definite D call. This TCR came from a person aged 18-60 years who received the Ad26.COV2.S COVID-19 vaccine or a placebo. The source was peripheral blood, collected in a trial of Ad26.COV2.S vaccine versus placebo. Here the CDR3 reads CASSYSRHRSDTQYF. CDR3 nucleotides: TGTGCCAGCAGTTACAGTCGACACCGGTCGGATACGCAGTATTTT.